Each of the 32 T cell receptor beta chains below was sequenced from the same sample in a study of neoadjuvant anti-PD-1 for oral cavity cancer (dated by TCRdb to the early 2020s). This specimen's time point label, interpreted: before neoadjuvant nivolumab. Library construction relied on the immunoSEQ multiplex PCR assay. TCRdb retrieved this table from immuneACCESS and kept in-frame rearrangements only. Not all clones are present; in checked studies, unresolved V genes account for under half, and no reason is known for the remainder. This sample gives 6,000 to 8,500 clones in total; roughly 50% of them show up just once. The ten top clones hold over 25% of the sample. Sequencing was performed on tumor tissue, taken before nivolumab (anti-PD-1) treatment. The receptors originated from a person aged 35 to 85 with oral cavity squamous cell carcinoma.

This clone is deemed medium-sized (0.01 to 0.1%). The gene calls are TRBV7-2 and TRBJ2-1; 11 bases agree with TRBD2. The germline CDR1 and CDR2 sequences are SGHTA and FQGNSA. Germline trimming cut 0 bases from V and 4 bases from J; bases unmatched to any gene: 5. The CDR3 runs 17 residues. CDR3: CASSLATSGGPYNEQFF. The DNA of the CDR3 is TGTGCCAGCAGCTTAGCAACTAGCGGGGGCCCTTACAATGAGCAGTTCTTC.

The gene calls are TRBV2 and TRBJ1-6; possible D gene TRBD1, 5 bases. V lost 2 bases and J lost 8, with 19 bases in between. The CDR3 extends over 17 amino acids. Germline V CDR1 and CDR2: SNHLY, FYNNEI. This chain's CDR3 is CASSERGNQGLDSPLHF. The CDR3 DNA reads TGTGCCAGCAGTGAAAGGGGAAATCAGGGATTGGATTCACCCCTCCACTTT. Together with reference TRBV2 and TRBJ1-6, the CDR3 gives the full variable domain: EPEVTQTPSHQVTQMGQEVILRCVPISNHLYFYWYRQILGQKVEFLVSFYNNEISEKSEIFDDQFSVERPDGSNFTLKIRSTKLEDSAMYFCASSERGNQGLDSPLHFGNGTRLTVT.

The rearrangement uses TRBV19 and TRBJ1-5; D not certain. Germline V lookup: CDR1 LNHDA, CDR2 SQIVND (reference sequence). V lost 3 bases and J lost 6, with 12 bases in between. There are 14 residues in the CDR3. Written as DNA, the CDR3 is TGTGCCAGTAGTATGCGTCTCACAGTTCAGCCCCAGCATTTT. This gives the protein CASSMRLTVQPQHF.

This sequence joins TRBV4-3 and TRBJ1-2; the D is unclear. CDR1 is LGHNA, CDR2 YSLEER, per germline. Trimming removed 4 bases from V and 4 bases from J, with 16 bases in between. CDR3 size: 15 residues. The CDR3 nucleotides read TGCGCCAGCAGCCTCAGTTTGGGTTCCGGCTATGGCTACACCTTC. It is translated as CASSLSLGSGYGYTF.

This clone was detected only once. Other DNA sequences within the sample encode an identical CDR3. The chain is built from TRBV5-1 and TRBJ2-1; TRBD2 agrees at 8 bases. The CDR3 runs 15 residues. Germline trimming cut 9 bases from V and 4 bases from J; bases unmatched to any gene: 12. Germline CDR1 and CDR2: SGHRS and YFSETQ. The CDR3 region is CATKDGGGLYNEQFF. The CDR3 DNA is TGCGCCACAAAAGACGGCGGGGGGCTTTACAATGAGCAGTTCTTC.

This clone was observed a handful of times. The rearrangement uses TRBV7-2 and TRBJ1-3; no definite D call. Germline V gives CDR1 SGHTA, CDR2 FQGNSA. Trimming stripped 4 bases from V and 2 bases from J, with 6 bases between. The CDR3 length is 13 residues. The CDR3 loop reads CASSYSAGNTIYF. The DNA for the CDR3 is TGTGCCAGCAGCTATTCAGCTGGAAACACCATATATTTT. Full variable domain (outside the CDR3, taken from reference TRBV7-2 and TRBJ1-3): GAGVSQSPSNKVTEKGKDVELRCDPISGHTALYWYRQSLGQGLEFLIYFQGNSAPDKSGLPSDRFSAERTGGSVSTLTIQRTQQEDSAVYLCASSYSAGNTIYFGEGSWLTVV.

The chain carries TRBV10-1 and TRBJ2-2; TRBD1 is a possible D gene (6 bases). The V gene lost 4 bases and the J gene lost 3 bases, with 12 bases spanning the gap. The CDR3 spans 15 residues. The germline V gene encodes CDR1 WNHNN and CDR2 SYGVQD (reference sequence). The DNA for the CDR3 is TGCGCCAGCAGTGTTGCAGGGGCGTACACCGGGGAGCTGTTTTTT. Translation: CASSVAGAYTGELFF.

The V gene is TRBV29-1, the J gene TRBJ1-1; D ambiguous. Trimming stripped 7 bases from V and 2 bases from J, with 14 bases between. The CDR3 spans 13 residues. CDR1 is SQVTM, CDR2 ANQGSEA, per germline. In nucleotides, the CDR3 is TGCAGCGCCGCCTGGCAGGTAAACACTGAAGCTTTCTTT. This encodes CSAAWQVNTEAFF.

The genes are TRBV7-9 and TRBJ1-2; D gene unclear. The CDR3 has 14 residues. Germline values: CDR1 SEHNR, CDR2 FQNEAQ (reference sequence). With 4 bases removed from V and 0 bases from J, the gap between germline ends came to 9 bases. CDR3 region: CASSSNQANYGYTF. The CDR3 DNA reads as TGTGCCAGCAGCTCAAATCAGGCTAACTATGGCTACACCTTC.

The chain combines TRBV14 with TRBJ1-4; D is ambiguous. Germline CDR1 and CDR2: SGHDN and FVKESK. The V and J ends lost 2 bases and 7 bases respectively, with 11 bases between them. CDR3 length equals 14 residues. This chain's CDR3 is CASSQTGRVEKLFF. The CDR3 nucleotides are TGTGCCAGCAGCCAAACGGGGAGGGTTGAAAAACTGTTTTTT.

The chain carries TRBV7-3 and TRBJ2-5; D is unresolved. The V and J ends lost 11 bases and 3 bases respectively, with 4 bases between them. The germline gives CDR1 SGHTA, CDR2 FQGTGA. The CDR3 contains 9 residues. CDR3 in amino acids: CAGKETQYF. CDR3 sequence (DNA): TGTGCCGGGAAAGAGACCCAGTACTTC.

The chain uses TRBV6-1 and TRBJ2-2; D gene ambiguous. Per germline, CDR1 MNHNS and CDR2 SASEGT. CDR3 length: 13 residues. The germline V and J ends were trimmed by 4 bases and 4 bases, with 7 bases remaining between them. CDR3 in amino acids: CASSGKATGELFF. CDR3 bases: TGTGCCAGCAGTGGAAAAGCCACCGGGGAGCTGTTTTTT.

The CDR3 region has the DNA TGTGCCAGCAGCCTCCTCCTGACTAGCGGGGGGGCCTACAATGAGCAGTTCTTC. Its protein product is CASSLLLTSGGAYNEQFF. V and J are TRBV4-2 and TRBJ2-1, with 14 bases identical to TRBD2. The CDR3 has 18 residues. J lost 2 bases, V lost 4 bases, and 7 bases had no gene match. Germline V gene lookup returns CDR1 LGHNA and CDR2 YNFKEQ.

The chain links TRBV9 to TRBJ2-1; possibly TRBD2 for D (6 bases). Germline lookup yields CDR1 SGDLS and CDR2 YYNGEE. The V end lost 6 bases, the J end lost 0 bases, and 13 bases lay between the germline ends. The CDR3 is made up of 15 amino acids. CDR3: CASTPGGSSYNEQFF. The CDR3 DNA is TGTGCCAGCACCCCCGGGGGAAGCTCCTACAATGAGCAGTTCTTC. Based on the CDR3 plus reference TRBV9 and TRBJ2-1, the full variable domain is DSGVTQTPKHLITATGQRVTLRCSPRSGDLSVYWYQQSLDQGLQFLIQYYNGEERAKGNILERFSAQQFPDLHSELNLSSLELGDSALYFCASTPGGSSYNEQFFGPGTRLTVL.

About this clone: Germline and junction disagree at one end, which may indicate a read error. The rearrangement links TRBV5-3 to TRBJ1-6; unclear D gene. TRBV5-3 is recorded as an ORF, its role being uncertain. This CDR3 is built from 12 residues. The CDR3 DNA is TGTGCCAGCAGCTTGGTTGATTCACCCCTCCACTTT. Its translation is CASSLVDSPLHF.

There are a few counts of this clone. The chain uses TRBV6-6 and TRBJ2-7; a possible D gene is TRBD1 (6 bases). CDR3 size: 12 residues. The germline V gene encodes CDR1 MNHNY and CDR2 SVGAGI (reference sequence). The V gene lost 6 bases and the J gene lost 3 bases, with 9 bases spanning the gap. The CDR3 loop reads CASSSQGYEQYF. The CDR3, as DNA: TGTGCCAGCAGCTCACAGGGCTACGAGCAGTACTTC.

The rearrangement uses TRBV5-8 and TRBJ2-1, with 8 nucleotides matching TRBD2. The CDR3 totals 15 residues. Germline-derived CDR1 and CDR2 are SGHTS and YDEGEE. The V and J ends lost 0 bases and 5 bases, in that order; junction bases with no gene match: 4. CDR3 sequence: CASSLEGGGHNEQFF. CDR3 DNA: TGTGCCAGCAGCTTGGAGGGCGGGGGGCACAATGAGCAGTTCTTC.

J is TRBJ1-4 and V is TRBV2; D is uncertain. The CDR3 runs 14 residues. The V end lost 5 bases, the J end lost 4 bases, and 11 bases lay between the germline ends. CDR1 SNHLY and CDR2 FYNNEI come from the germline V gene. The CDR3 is CASSSRRNNEKLFF. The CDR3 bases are TGTGCCAGCAGTTCCCGACGGAATAATGAAAAACTGTTTTTT.

CDR3 DNA sequence: TGTGCCAGCAGCTTAGTAGGGCTAGCGGGGGAGACCCAGTACTTC. Translating it yields CASSLVGLAGETQYF. The chain recombines TRBV11-2 with TRBJ2-5; 9 positions agree with TRBD2. The V and J ends lost 1 base and 5 bases, in that order; junction bases with no gene match: 5. The CDR3 sequence is 15 residues long. Germline CDR1 is SGHAT and CDR2 is FQNNGV.

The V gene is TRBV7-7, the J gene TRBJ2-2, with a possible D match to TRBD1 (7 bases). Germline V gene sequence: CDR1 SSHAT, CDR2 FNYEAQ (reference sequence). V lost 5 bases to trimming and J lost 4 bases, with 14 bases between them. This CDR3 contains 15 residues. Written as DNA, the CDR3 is TGTGCCAGCAGCGCGGGACAGAGGCGCACCGGGGAGCTGTTTTTT. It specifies CASSAGQRRTGELFF.

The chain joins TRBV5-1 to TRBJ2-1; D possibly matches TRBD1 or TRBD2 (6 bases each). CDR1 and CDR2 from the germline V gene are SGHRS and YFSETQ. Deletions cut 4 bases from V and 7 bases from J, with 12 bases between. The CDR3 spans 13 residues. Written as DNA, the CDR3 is TGCGCCAGCAGCGTCGGGGGCGGGAATGAGCAGTTCTTC. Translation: CASSVGGGNEQFF.

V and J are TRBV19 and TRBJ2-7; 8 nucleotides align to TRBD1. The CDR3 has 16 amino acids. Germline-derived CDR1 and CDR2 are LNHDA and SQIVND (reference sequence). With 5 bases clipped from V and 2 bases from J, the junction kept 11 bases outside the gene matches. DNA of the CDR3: TGTGCCAGTAGTTCCACCCCAGGGGGCTTAGCCTACGAGCAGTACTTC. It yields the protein CASSSTPGGLAYEQYF.

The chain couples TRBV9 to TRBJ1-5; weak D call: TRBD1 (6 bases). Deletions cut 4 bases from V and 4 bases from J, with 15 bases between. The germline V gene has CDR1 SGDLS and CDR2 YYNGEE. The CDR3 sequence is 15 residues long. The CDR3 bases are TGTGCCAGCAGCTTGTCGGACAGAGAAAATCAGCCCCAGCATTTT. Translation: CASSLSDRENQPQHF.

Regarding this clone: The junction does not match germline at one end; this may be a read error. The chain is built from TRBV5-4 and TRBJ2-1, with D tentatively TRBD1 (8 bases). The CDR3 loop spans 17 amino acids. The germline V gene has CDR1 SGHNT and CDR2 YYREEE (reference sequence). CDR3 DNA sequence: TGTGCCAGCAGCGGGAGGAGGACAGGGAGGGCCTATAATGAGCAGTTCTTC. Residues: CASSGRRTGRAYNEQFF.

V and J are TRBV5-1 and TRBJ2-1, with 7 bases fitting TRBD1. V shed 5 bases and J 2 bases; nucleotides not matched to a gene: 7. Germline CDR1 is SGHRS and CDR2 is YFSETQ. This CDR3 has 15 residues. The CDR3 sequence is CASSVTGTTYNEQFF. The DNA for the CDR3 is TGCGCCAGCAGTGTGACAGGGACAACCTACAATGAGCAGTTCTTC.

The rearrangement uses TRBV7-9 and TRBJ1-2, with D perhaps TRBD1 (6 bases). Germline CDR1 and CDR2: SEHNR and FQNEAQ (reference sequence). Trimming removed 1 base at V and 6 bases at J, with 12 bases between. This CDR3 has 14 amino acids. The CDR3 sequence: CASSLDSRGNGYTF. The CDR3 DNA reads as TGTGCCAGCAGCTTAGATAGTAGGGGGAATGGCTACACCTTC.

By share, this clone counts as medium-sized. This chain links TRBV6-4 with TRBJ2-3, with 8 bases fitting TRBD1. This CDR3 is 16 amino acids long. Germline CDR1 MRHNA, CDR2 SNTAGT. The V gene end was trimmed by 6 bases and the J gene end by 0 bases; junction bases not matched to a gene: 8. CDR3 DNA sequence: TGTGCCAGCAGAAGACAGGGGACGTCTAGCACAGATACGCAGTATTTT. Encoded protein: CASRRQGTSSTDTQYF.

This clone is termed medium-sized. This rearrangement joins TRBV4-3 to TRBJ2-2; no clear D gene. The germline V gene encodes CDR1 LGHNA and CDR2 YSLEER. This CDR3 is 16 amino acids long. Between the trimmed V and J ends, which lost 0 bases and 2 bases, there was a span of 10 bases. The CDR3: CASSQDTGHNTGELFF. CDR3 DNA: TGCGCCAGCAGCCAAGATACGGGCCACAACACCGGGGAGCTGTTTTTT.

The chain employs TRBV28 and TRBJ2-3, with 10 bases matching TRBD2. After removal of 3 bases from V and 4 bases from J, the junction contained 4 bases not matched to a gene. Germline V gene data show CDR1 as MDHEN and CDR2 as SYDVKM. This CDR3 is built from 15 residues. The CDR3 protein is CASSFLSGGADTQYF. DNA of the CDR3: TGTGCCAGCAGTTTCCTCAGCGGGGGGGCAGATACGCAGTATTTT.

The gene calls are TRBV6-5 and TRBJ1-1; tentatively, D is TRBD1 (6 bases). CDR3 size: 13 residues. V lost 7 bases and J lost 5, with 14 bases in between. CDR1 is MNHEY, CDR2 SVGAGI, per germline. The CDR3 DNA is TGTGCCAGCACTCAAAGGGGGGTGACTGAAGCTTTCTTT. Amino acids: CASTQRGVTEAFF.

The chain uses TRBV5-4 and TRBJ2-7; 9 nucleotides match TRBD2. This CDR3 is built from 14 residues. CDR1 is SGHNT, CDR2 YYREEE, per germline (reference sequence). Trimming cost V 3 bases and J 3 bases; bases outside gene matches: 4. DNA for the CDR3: TGTGCCAGCAGCTCGACTAGCGGCAACTACGAGCAGTACTTC. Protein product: CASSSTSGNYEQYF.

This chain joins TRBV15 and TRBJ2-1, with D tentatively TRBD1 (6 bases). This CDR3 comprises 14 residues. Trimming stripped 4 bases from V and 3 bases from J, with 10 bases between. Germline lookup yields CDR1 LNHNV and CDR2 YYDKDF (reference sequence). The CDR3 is CATSTDRDYNEQFF. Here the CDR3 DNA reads TGTGCCACCAGCACGGACAGAGACTACAATGAGCAGTTCTTC.